This TCR beta chain was retrieved from a study of OX40 agonist ivuxolimab in advanced cancers. Regarding the study as a whole: Expanded clones were, on average, more numerous in CD8+ T cells than in CD4+. Dosing at 0.1 to 3.0 mg/kg was accompanied by clonal expansion of CD4+ and CD8+ blood T cells by week 6.

With regard to this clone: The antigen is undetermined.

The table came from immunoSEQ multiplex PCR; TCRdb's copy has only in-frame clones and leaves some out. The profile shows 60,000 to 100,000 clones, under 95% of them singletons. The clonotype was recovered from an adult with an advanced solid tumor such as melanoma, head and neck, liver or kidney cancer. This specimen was CD4+ or CD8+ T cells sorted from blood, taken in a trial of the OX40 agonist ivuxolimab.

The CDR3 reads CASSQEWPGYEQYF. The CDR3 DNA reads as TGCGCCAGCAGCCAAGAGTGGCCAGGCTACGAGCAGTACTTC. V gene TRBV4-1 combines with J gene TRBJ2-7; no firm D call. Germline loops: CDR1 MGHRA, CDR2 YSYEKL. Trimming pared 0 bases from V and 3 bases from J, leaving 9 bases between. The CDR3 sequence is 14 residues long.